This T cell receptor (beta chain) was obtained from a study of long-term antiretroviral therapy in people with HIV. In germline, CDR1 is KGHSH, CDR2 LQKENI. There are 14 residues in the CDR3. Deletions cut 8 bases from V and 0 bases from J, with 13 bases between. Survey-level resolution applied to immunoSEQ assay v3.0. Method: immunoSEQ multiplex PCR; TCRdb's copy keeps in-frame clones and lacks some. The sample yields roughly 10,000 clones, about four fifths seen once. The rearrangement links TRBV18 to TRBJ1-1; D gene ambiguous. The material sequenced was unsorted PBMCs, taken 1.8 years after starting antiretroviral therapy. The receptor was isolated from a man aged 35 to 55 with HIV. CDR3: CASAFGEMNTEAFF. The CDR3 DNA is TGTGCCAGCGCCTTCGGGGAGATGAACACTGAAGCTTTCTTT.